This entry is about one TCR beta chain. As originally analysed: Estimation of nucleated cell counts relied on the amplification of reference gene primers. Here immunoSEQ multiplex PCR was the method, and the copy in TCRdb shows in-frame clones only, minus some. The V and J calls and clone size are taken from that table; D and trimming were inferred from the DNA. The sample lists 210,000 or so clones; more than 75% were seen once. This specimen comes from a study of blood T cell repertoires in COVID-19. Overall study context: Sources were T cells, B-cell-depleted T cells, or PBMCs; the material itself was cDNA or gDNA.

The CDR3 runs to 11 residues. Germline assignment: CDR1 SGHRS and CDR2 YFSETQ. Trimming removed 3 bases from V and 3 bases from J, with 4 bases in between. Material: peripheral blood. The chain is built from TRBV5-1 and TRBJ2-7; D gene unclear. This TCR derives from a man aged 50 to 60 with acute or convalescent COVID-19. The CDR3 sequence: CASSSNYEQYF. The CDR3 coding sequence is TGCGCCAGCAGCTCCAACTACGAGCAGTACTTC.